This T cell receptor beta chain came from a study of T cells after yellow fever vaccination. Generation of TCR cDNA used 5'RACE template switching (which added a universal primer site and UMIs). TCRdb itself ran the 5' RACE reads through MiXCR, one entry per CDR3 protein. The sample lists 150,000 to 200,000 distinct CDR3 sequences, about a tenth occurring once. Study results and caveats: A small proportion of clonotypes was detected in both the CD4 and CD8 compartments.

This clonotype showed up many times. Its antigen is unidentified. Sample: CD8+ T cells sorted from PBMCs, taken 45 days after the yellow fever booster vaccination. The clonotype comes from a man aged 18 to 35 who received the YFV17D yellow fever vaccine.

CDR3 sequence reads: CASSKMVDTQYF. CDR3 in DNA: TGTGCCAGCAGCAAGATGGTAGATACGCAGTATTTT. The chain is built from TRBV7-2 and TRBJ2-3, with D uncertain. Trimming stripped 5 bases from V and 5 bases from J, with 8 bases between. The CDR3 consists of 12 residues. CDR1 and CDR2 from the germline V gene are SGHTA and FQGNSA.